This TCR beta chain was identified in a study of T cell repertoires in cytomegalovirus infection. As for the study in general: CMV infection plus the matching HLA type was flagged by public TCR beta signatures.

General study results and limits: Predominance within the ex vivo response was attributable to HLA-C-restricted CMV-specific TCR beta clonotypes. Adding up the frequency of public TCR beta families identified people who carried CMV plus the relevant HLA.

Notes on this clonotype: Its antigen remains unidentified.

Trimming took 5 bases from V and 1 from J; bases not matched to a gene: 9. Germline V CDR1 and CDR2: DFQATT, SNEGSKA (reference sequence). This CDR3 contains 16 residues. TCRdb used MiXCR to reprocess the reads, holding one entry per CDR3 protein. The table lists roughly 220,000 distinct CDR3 sequences, 35% to 45% of them singletons, with 55% to 70% in the top ten. The sample consisted of CD8+ T cells from cultured PBMCs, taken from culture after CMV antigen stimulation. The chain links TRBV20-1 to TRBJ2-3; 10 bases fit TRBD1. The sequence was collected from a human donor in good health (CMV status not recorded). Some clones in this sample may be carry-over from other donors' samples. CDR3 in amino acids: CSAPGQGGSRTDTQYF. The DNA of the CDR3 is TGCAGTGCTCCAGGACAGGGGGGTTCACGCACAGATACGCAGTATTTT.